What follows are 8 T cell receptor beta chains derived from one specimen sequenced in a study of T-cell reconstitution after alpha-beta-depleted transplantation in children. A TCRbeta library incorporating unique molecular identifiers was prepared. TCRdb itself ran the PCR reads through MiXCR, one entry per CDR3 protein. The sample lists about 460,000 distinct CDR3 sequences, roughly 11% occurring once. Here the sequenced sample was PBMCs, mostly from graft donor cells, taken 180 days after TCRalphabeta/CD19-depleted stem cell transplant. The receptors derive from a female patient aged 2 to 10 who had a stem cell transplant for aplastic anemia, so the T cells may come from the graft donor.

This clonotype was picked up a small number of times. The genes are TRBV27 and TRBJ2-5; the match to TRBD2 covers 10 bases. Trimming at V came to 2 bases and at J to 4 bases, leaving 10 bases not matched to a gene. The CDR3 sequence is 17 residues long. Germline values: CDR1 MNHEY, CDR2 SMNVEV (reference sequence). The CDR3: CASSLNGAGGPVETQYF. The CDR3 nucleotides are TGTGCCAGCAGTTTAAATGGAGCGGGAGGGCCCGTAGAGACCCAGTACTTC.

V usage is TRBV15 and J usage is TRBJ2-7; no clear D. CDR3 size: 14 residues. Germline loops: CDR1 LNHNV, CDR2 YYDKDF (reference sequence). Trimming pared 5 bases from V and 0 bases from J, leaving 11 bases between. The CDR3 nucleotides are TGTGCCACCAGCGTCGTTGTTAACTCCTACGAGCAGTACGTC. Translating gives CATSVVVNSYEQYV.

This sequence joins TRBV12-3 or TRBV12-4 and TRBJ1-1; D perhaps matches TRBD1 (6 bases). With 6 bases removed from V and 6 bases from J, the gap between germline ends came to 14 bases. The CDR3 loop spans 13 amino acids. Here the CDR3 DNA reads TGTGCCAGCAGCTTAATCAGGGGCGCTGAAGCTTTCTTT. The encoded protein is CASSLIRGAEAFF.

In its sample, this clonotype was seen a few times. CDR3 sequence (DNA): TGTGCCAGCAGCTTGGGCCCCCAGGGAGGCACTGAAGCTTTCTTT. This encodes CASSLGPQGGTEAFF. The V and J genes are TRBV5-5 and TRBJ1-1, with D possibly being TRBD1 (5 bases). CDR1 and CDR2 from the germline V gene are SGHKS and YYEKEE (reference sequence). The CDR3 sequence is 15 residues long. Trimming cost V 0 bases and J 4 bases, with 13 bases left between them. The variable domain in full, with the rest retrieved from reference TRBV5-5 and TRBJ1-1, is DAGVTQSPTHLIKTRGQQVTLRCSPISGHKSVSWYQQVLGQGPQFIFQYYEKEERGRGNFPDRFSARQFPNYSSELNVNALLLGDSALYLCASSLGPQGGTEAFFGQGTRLTVV.

The sample holds a few counts of this clonotype. This chain connects TRBV7-9 to TRBJ2-7; TRBD1 matches 12 bases. This CDR3 is built from 15 residues. Looked up from germline, CDR1 is SEHNR and CDR2 is FQNEAQ (reference sequence). Trimming took 5 bases from V and 9 from J; bases not matched to a gene: 11. The CDR3: CASSGTGTGGERQYF. DNA for the CDR3: TGTGCCAGCAGCGGAACCGGGACAGGGGGCGAAAGGCAGTACTTC.

The J gene is TRBJ2-3, the V gene TRBV24-1; 8 nucleotides agree with TRBD2. The ends lost 4 bases at V and 5 bases at J; junction bases unmatched: 10. Germline V lookup: CDR1 KGHDR, CDR2 SFDVKD. The CDR3 is made up of 16 amino acids. The CDR3, as DNA: TGTGCCACCAGTGACCCGGGACTAGATACGAGAGATACGCAGTATTTT. Translation: CATSDPGLDTRDTQYF.

This clonotype showed up just a few times. The chain combines TRBV7-3 with TRBJ2-3; unclear D gene. The length of the CDR3 is 15 residues. V was pared by 5 bases and J by 3 bases, with 15 bases between. Germline CDR1 SGHTA, CDR2 FQGTGA. Here the CDR3 reads CASSEKGIRTDTQYF. The DNA of the CDR3 is TGTGCCAGCAGCGAAAAAGGAATAAGGACAGATACGCAGTATTTT.

This clonotype showed up just a few times. The CDR3 protein is CASNTLAVKEQFF. CDR3 DNA: TGTGCCAGCAATACCCTAGCGGTCAAGGAGCAGTTCTTC. The genes are TRBV12-3 or TRBV12-4 and TRBJ2-1; 7 nucleotides agree with TRBD2. Trimming removed 7 bases from V and 10 bases from J; junction bases left unmatched: 10. The CDR3 totals 13 residues.